This TCR beta chain was recovered during a study of cytomegalovirus exposure and HLA in healthy donors. Whole-study results and caveats: The study recorded 164 TCR beta chains that were cytomegalovirus-associated. Confirmation in vitro established that a few CMV-associated chains were specific for CMV antigens.

Measured with immunoSEQ multiplex PCR; TCRdb has only the in-frame clones, and not every one. This sample has hundreds of thousands of clones, with around 90% found just once. In this sample, this clone turned up once. Antigen: not known. The CDR3 sequence is 15 residues long. Germline V gene lookup returns CDR1 MNHEY and CDR2 SMNVEV (reference sequence). V gave up 0 bases and J gave up 2 bases, with 10 bases separating them. The receptor comes from a woman younger than 35 in good health and CMV-seropositive. Sequenced material: PBMCs. The rearrangement uses TRBV27 and TRBJ1-2; unclear D gene. The CDR3 spells CASSLSAEPNYGYTF. CDR3 coding DNA: TGTGCCAGCAGTTTATCGGCGGAGCCCAACTATGGCTACACCTTC.